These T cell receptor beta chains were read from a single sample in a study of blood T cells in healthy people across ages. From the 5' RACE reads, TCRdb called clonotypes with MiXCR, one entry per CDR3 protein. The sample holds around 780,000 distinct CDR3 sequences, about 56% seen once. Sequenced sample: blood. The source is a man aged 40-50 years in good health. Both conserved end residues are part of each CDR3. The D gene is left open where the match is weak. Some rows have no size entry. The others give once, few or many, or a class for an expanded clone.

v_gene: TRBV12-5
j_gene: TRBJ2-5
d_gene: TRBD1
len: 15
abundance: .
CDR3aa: CASGQSGTVQETQYF
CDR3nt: TGTGCTAGTGGCCAATCCGGGACAGTACAAGAGACCCAGTACTTC

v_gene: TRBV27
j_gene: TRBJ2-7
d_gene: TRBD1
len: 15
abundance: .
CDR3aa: CASSPYWTGDYEQYF
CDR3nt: TGTGCCAGCAGTCCGTATTGGACAGGGGACTACGAGCAGTACTTC

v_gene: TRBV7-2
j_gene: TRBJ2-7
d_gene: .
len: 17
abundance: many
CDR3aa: CASSSVGGTGDGYEQYF
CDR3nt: TGTGCCAGCAGCTCGGTAGGGGGAACCGGAGACGGGTACGAGCAGTACTTC

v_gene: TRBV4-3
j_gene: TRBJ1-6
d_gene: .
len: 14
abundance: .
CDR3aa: CASSQEGAGPPLHF
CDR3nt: TGCGCCAGCAGCCAAGAAGGGGCCGGGCCACCCCTCCACTTT

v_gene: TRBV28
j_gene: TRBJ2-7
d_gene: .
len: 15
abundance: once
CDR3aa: CASSPTGIGYSEQYF
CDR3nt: TGTGCCAGCAGTCCGACCGGGATAGGGTACTCCGAGCAGTACTTC

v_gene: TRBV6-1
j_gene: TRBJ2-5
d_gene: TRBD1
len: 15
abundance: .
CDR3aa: CASSEGQGSRETQYF
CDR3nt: TGTGCCAGCAGTGAGGGACAGGGGTCTCGAGAGACCCAGTACTTC

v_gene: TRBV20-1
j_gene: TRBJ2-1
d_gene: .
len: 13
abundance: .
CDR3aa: CSALADRYNEQFF
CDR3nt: TGCAGTGCCTTAGCCGACAGATACAATGAGCAGTTCTTC

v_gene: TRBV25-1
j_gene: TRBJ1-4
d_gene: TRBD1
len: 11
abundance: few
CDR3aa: CASNDRARLFF
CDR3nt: TGTGCCAGCAATGACAGGGCGCGACTGTTTTTT

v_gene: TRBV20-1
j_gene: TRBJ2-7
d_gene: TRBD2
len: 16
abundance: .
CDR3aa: CSARDFRGRANYEQYF
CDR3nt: TGCAGTGCTAGAGATTTCCGCGGGAGGGCCAACTACGAGCAGTACTTC

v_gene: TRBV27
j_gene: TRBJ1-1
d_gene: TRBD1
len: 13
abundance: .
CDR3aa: CASSLPQGTEAFF
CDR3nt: TGTGCCAGCAGTCTACCACAGGGGACTGAAGCTTTCTTT

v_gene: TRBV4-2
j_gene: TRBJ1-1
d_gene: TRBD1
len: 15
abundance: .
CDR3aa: CASSRDRGQNTEAFF
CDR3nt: TGTGCCAGCAGCCGGGACAGGGGACAGAACACTGAAGCTTTCTTT

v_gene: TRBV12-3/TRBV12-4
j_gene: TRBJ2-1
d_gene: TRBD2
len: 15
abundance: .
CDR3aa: CASSSAGTTYNEQFF
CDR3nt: TGTGCCAGCAGTTCTGCCGGGACTACCTACAATGAGCAGTTCTTC

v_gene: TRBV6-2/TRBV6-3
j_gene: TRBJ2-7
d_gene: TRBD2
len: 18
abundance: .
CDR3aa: CASSYDRTSGRPYNEQYF
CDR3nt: TGTGCCAGCAGTTACGACAGGACTAGCGGGAGGCCCTACAATGAGCAGTACTTC

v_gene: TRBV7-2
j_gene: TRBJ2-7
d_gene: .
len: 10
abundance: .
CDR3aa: CASSSGQQYF
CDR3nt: TGTGCCAGCAGCTCCGGGCAGCAGTACTTC

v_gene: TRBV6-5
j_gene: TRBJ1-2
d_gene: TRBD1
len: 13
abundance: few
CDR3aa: CASRPGQSYGYTF
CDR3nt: TGTGCCAGCAGACCGGGACAGTCCTATGGCTACACCTTC

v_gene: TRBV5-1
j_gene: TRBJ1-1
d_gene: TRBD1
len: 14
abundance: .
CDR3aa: CASSTDRGSTEAFF
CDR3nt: TGCGCCAGCAGCACCGACAGGGGTTCGACTGAAGCTTTCTTT

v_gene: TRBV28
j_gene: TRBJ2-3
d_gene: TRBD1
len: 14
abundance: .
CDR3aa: CASTTGGIGDTQYF
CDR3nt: TGTGCCAGCACCACAGGGGGCATCGGAGATACGCAGTATTTT

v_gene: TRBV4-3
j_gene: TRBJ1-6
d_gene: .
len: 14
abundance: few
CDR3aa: CASSPGGNNSPLHF
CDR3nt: TGCGCCAGCAGCCCCGGGGGTAATAATTCACCCCTCCACTTT

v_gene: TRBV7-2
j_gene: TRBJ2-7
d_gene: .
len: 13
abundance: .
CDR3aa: CASSLSASREQYF
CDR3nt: TGTGCCAGCAGCTTAAGTGCCAGCCGCGAGCAGTACTTC

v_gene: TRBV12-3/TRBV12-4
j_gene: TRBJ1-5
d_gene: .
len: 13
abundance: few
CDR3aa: CASRFGGYQPQHF
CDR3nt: TGTGCCAGCAGGTTTGGGGGATATCAGCCCCAGCATTTT

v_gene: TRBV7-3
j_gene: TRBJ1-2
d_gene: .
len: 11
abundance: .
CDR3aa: CASTAGDGYTF
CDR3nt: TGTGCCAGCACCGCAGGGGATGGCTACACCTTC

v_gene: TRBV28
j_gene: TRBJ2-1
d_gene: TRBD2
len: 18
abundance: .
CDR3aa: CASSLASGRVGSYNEQFF
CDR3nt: TGTGCCAGCAGTTTGGCTAGCGGGAGGGTCGGTTCCTACAATGAGCAGTTCTTC

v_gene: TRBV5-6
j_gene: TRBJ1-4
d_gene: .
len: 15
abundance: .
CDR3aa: CASSLGSIPGEKLFF
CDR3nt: TGTGCCAGCAGCCTCGGATCTATCCCGGGGGAAAAACTGTTTTTT

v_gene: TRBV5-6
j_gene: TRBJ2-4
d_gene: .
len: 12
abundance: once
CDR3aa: CASSNRAGIQYF
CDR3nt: TGTGCCAGCTCAAACAGGGCAGGCATTCAGTACTTC

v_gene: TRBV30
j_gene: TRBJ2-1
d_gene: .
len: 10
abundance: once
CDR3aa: CAWSVLEQFF
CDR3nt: TGTGCCTGGAGTGTACTGGAGCAGTTCTTC

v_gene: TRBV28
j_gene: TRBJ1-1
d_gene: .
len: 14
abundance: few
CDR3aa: CASSLIPMNTEAFF
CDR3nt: TGTGCCAGCAGTTTAATACCTATGAACACTGAAGCTTTCTTT

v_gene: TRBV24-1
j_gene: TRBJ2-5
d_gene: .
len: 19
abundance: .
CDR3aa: CATSDHSNGLAIVGETQYF
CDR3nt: TGTGCCACCAGTGACCACAGTAATGGATTAGCGATTGTTGGCGAGACCCAGTACTTC

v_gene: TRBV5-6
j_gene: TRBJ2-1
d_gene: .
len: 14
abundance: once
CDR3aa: CASSLATGYNEQFF
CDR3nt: TGTGCCAGCAGCCTCGCGACAGGCTACAATGAGCAGTTCTTC

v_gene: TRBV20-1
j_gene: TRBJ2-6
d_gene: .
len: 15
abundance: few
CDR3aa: CSAIFLAAGANVLTF
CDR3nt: TGCAGTGCTATCTTCCTAGCAGCCGGGGCCAACGTCCTGACTTTC

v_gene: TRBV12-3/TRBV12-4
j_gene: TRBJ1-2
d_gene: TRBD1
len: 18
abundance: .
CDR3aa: CASTEFSGTGDVNYGYTF
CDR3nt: TGTGCCAGCACCGAATTCTCGGGAACAGGGGACGTTAACTATGGCTACACCTTC

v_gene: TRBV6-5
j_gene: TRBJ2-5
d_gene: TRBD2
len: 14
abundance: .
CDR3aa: CASSGLERGGEQYF
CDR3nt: TGTGCCAGCAGTGGACTGGAGCGGGGAGGGGAGCAGTACTTC

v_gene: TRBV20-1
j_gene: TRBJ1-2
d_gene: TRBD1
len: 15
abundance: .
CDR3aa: CSAGTGQGHTYGYTF
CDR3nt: TGCAGTGCTGGGACGGGACAGGGCCACACCTATGGCTACACCTTC

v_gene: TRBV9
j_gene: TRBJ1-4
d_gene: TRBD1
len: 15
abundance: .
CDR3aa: CASSLKTGVVEKLFF
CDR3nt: TGTGCCAGCAGCCTGAAAACAGGGGTGGTTGAAAAACTGTTTTTT

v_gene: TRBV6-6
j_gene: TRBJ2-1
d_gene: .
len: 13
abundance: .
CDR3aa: CASSYIRSNEQFF
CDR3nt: TGTGCCAGCAGTTACATAAGGTCCAATGAGCAGTTCTTC

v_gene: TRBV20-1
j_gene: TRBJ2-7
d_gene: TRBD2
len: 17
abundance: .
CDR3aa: CSARVSSASGKPYEQYF
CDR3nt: TGCAGTGCTAGAGTGTCCTCCGCTAGCGGGAAACCCTACGAGCAGTACTTC

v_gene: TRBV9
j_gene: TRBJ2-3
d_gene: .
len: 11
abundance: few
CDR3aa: CASSDTGAQYF
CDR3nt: TGTGCCAGCAGCGACACCGGAGCGCAGTATTTT